The entry below gives a single T cell receptor beta chain sequence along with its context. The antigen remains undetermined. V lost 5 bases to trimming and J lost 9 bases, with 10 bases between them. The CDR3 consists of 11 residues. CDR1 and CDR2 (germline): MNHEY, SMNVEV (reference sequence). Some clones are missing from TCRdb's copy, which holds only in-frame ones; the method was immunoSEQ multiplex PCR. Among around 71,000 clones, around 83% were seen once, and the ten largest hold around 1%. These data come from a study of OX40 agonist ivuxolimab in advanced cancers. Turning to the study itself: Three patients, one with hepatocellular carcinoma and two with cutaneous melanoma, responded partially.

Study results and caveats: There was clonal expansion of CD4+ and CD8+ blood T cells by week 6 at 0.1 to 3.0 mg/kg.

The rearrangement uses TRBV27 and TRBJ1-2; TRBD1 might be the D (6 bases). This sequence was found in an adult with an advanced solid tumor such as melanoma, head and neck, liver or kidney cancer. Sequencing used CD4+ or CD8+ T cells sorted from blood, obtained in a trial of the OX40 agonist ivuxolimab. CDR3 amino acids: CASSKQGSYTF. For the CDR3, the DNA is TGTGCCAGCAGTAAACAGGGCAGCTACACCTTC.